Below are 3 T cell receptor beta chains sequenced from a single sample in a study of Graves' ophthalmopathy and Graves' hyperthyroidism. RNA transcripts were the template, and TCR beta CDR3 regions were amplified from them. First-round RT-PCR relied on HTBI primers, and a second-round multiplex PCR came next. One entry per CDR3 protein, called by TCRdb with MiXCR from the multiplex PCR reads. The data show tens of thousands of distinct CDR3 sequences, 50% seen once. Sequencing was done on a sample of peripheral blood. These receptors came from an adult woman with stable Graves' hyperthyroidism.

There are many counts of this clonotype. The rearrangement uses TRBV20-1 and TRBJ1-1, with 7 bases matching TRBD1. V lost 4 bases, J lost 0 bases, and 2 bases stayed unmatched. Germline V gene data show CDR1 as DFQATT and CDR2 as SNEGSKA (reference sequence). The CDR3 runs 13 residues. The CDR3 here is CSATQGMNTEAFF. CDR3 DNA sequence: TGCAGTGCTACACAGGGGATGAACACTGAAGCTTTCTTT.

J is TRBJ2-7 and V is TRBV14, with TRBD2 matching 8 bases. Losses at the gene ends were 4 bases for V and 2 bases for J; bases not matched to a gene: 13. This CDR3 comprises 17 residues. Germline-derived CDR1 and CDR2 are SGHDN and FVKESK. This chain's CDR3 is CASSLPRGTSGTYEQYF. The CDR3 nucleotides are TGTGCCAGCAGCCTACCTCGGGGTACTAGCGGCACCTACGAGCAGTACTTC.

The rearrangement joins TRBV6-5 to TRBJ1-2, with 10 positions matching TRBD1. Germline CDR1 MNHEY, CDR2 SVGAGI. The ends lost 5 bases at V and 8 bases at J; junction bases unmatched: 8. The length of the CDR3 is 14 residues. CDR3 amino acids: CASSPTGGAAGYTF. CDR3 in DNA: TGTGCCAGCAGTCCGACAGGGGGCGCGGCAGGCTACACCTTC.